This T cell receptor beta chain was recovered during a study of response to subunit inactivated influenza vaccine. Germline trimming cut 3 bases from V and 7 bases from J; bases unmatched to any gene: 1. Germline CDR1 is SGHVS and CDR2 is FNYEAQ. There are 13 residues in the CDR3. This clonotype was detected only a few times. TCRdb re-called the RT-PCR reads with MiXCR, one entry per CDR3 protein. The sample lists 150,000 to 200,000 distinct CDR3 sequences; 9.5% to 15% were seen once. The sample was also reused in another study, on T cells expressing NK-cell markers. That investigation notes: UMIs accompanied the 5'RACE template switching by which TCR beta cDNA was made. From sorted CD3+CD56+NKG2C+, CD3+CD56+NKG2C- and CD3+CD56-NKG2C+ T cells came the TCR beta repertoires. Just one sequenced donor of eight was HCMV-seronegative, while seven were seropositive. As a fraction of CD8+ T cells, dominant NKG2C+ clonotypes reached about 1.0-7.5% in about six donors.

Sample: CD8+ T cells sorted from PBMCs, taken 11 to 12 days after vaccination. The receptor was isolated from a man aged 50-60 years who received an inactivated influenza vaccine. The rearrangement uses TRBV7-6 and TRBJ2-1; 9 nucleotides line up with TRBD2. In DNA, the CDR3 is TGTGCCAGCAGCTTCACTAGCGGGAATGAGCAGTTCTTC. Protein: CASSFTSGNEQFF.